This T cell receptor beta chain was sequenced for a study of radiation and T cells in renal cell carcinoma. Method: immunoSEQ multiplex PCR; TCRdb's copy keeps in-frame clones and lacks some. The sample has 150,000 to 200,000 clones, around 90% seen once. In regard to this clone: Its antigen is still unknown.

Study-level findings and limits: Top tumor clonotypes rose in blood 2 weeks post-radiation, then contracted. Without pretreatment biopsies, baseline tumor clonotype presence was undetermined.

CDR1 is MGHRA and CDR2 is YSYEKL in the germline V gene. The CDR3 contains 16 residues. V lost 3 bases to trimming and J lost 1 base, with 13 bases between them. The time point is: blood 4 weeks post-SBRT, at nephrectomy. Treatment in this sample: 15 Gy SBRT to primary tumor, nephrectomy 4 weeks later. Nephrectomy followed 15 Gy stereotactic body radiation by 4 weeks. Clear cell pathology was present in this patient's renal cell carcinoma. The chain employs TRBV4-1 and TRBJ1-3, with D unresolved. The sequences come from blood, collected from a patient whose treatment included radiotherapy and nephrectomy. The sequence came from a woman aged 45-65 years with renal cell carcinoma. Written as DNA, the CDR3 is TGCGCCAGCAGCCAGGGCGAAGGCCGGTCTGGAAACACCATATATTTT. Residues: CASSQGEGRSGNTIYF.